This T cell receptor (beta chain) was found in a study of OX40 agonist ivuxolimab in advanced cancers. CDR1 and CDR2 from the germline V gene are MGHRA and YSYEKL. The CDR3 runs to 14 residues. Deletions cut 4 bases from V and 0 bases from J, with 6 bases between. Clones were sequenced by immunoSEQ multiplex PCR, and TCRdb holds only the in-frame ones, with some missing. The sample includes roughly 83,000 clones, roughly nine tenths of them seen just once. This chain links TRBV4-1 with TRBJ2-2; D is uncertain. Specimen: CD4+ or CD8+ T cells sorted from blood, collected in a trial of the OX40 agonist ivuxolimab. The origin of this receptor is an adult with an advanced solid tumor such as melanoma, head and neck, liver or kidney cancer. The CDR3 sequence: CASSPNANTGELFF. DNA of the CDR3: TGCGCCAGCAGCCCTAACGCGAACACCGGGGAGCTGTTTTTT.